This T cell receptor (beta chain) was obtained from a study of blood T cell repertoires in COVID-19 (dated by TCRdb to about 2020). In the study overall: Samples from collaborators originated in the United States, Italy and Spain and spanned both the acute and convalescent phases of COVID-19. The prospective study material was composed of cDNA or gDNA derived from T cells, B-cell-depleted T cells, or PBMCs. Deeply sampled blood TCRbeta repertoires from subjects exposed to, actively infected with, or recovered from COVID-19 were included in the dataset. A freely available public database, intended as a resource for researchers studying the immune response to SARS-CoV-2, is where the repertoires were released. The samples were drawn from two sources: the first 160 participants of the ongoing ImmuneRACE study, and 1,200 or so subjects contributed by 6 global collaborators. A de-identified subject ID, COVID-19 status, age in years and sex were almost always included in the sample metadata. Where available, HLA class I and class II types were obtained from metadata supplied by the sample provider rather than from assay-based typing. Study-wide conclusions, independent of this receptor: The amount of clinical and demographic metadata varied by source and participant and was provided uncurated.

The immunoSEQ Assay, a bias-controlled multiplex PCR, was used to amplify TCRbeta CDR3 regions from genomic DNA. Concerning the study's data processing: The number of nucleated cells in each sample was estimated by amplification of reference gene primers within the assay. Sequence reads were collapsed and filtered to measure the absolute abundance of every unique TCRbeta CDR3 rearrangement. Productive Simpson clonality was computed per sample as the square root of Simpson's diversity index over productive rearrangements. TCRdb carries this immuneACCESS record with in-frame sequences only. Its versions omit some clonotypes, under half of them owing to an unresolved V gene in the studies checked, with the rest unexplained. V and J calls plus clone size are reproduced from that table; the DNA served to infer D and trimming. This sample holds about 120,000 clones; 70% to 85% were observed only once. Under 3% of the sample is in the top ten clones.

Worth noting for this clone: What antigen it recognizes has not been identified. No base-level quality is on record; no much larger clone is a single base apart.

Based on the germline V gene, the CDR1 and CDR2 sequences are SQVTM and ANQGSEA. Including cysteine and phenylalanine, the CDR3 has 20 amino acids. Only the CDR3 region is kept as DNA, spanning 60 bases read in frame from base 1. V loses 7 bases at its end and J loses 4 bases; junction bases beyond the gene matches: 19. Whole blood was collected in K2EDTA tubes by collaborating institutions according to the institutions' own protocols. Collaborator samples were shipped for TCRbeta analysis as frozen whole blood, isolated PBMCs, or DNA extracted from either sample type. This clonotype was sampled from a man between 45 and 60 years old with acute or convalescent COVID-19. Sequencing input: peripheral blood. This chain is built from TRBV29-1 and TRBJ2-2; the junction holds 15 bases that match TRBD2. The encoded CDR3 is CSDVGLAGGPSGCSTGELFF. In nucleotides, the sequence is TGCAGCGACGTAGGACTAGCGGGAGGGCCCTCGGGTTGTAGCACCGGGGAGCTGTTTTTT.